These 22 T cell receptor beta chains came from one sample sequenced in a study of OX40 agonist ivuxolimab in advanced cancers. Only in-frame clones appear in the TCRdb table, and some are missing; sequencing was by immunoSEQ multiplex PCR. The sample has about 62,000 clones; more than 65% are singletons. Here the sequenced sample was CD4+ or CD8+ T cells sorted from blood, taken in a trial of the OX40 agonist ivuxolimab. All receptors derive from an adult with an advanced solid tumor such as melanoma, head and neck, liver or kidney cancer.

This chain uses TRBV18 with TRBJ2-1; perhaps TRBD1 as D (6 bases). This CDR3 has 12 residues. Germline-derived CDR1 and CDR2 are KGHSH and LQKENI. V was cut by 6 bases and J by 9 bases, with 12 bases left in between. CDR3 DNA: TGTGCCAGCTCTCAGGGGCGAAGTGAGCAGTTCTTC. Amino acids: CASSQGRSEQFF.

This clone appeared a single time. This chain joins TRBV11-2 and TRBJ2-7; D possibly corresponds to TRBD1 (5 bases). CDR1 and CDR2 from the germline V gene are SGHAT and FQNNGV. CDR3 size: 13 residues. The V gene lost 4 bases and the J gene lost 3 bases, with 10 bases spanning the gap. In DNA form, the CDR3 reads TGTGCCAGCAGCTCGGACATAGACTACGAGCAGTACTTC. Its translation is CASSSDIDYEQYF.

The chain is built from TRBV6-6 and TRBJ2-6; no firm D call. The ends were cut back, 6 bases at V and 4 bases at J, with 7 bases in the middle. CDR1 and CDR2 (germline): MNHNY, SVGAGI (reference sequence). This CDR3 spans 13 amino acids. Here the CDR3 reads CASRRTGANVLTF. The CDR3 DNA follows: TGTGCCAGCAGGCGGACCGGGGCCAACGTCCTGACTTTC.

The chain has TRBV9 and TRBJ2-3; 7 bases line up with TRBD2. Trimming at V came to 1 base and at J to 6 bases, leaving 8 bases not matched to a gene. The V gene's germline CDR1 is SGDLS and CDR2 YYNGEE. The CDR3 loop spans 15 amino acids. This chain's CDR3 is CASSVTTSLIDTQYF. DNA for the CDR3: TGTGCCAGCAGCGTAACGACTAGCCTCATCGATACGCAGTATTTT.

The chain carries TRBV5-4 and TRBJ1-1; 7 bases match TRBD1. In germline, CDR1 is SGHNT, CDR2 YYREEE (reference sequence). Trimming removed 4 bases from V and 5 bases from J; junction bases left unmatched: 14. The CDR3 sequence is 16 residues long. This CDR3 is CASSPDPGGIGTEAFF. DNA of the CDR3: TGTGCCAGCAGCCCGGACCCAGGGGGGATTGGGACTGAAGCTTTCTTT.

This chain connects TRBV9 to TRBJ2-7; the D gene is possibly TRBD1 (6 bases). V was trimmed by 2 bases and J by 12 bases, leaving 21 bases between them. The germline CDR1 and CDR2 sequences are SGDLS and YYNGEE. CDR3 length: 14 amino acids. The CDR3 loop is CASSVEEWGPVGYF. The CDR3, as DNA: TGTGCCAGCAGCGTGGAGGAGTGGGGGCCGGTGGGGTACTTC.

The V and J genes are TRBV5-4 and TRBJ1-1; 8 bases line up with TRBD1. CDR3 size: 15 residues. V trimming: 4 bases; J trimming: 0 bases; junction bases outside the gene matches: 5. Germline V gives CDR1 SGHNT, CDR2 YYREEE (reference sequence). This chain's CDR3 is CASSPRTGLNTEAFF. Here the CDR3 DNA reads TGTGCCAGCAGCCCGCGGACAGGGTTGAACACTGAAGCTTTCTTT.

The CDR3 nucleotides are TGTGCCAGCAGCCCGGACTGGAACACTGAAGCTTTCTTT. This codes for CASSPDWNTEAFF. The chain carries TRBV2 and TRBJ1-1; D unclear. Germline CDR1 reads SNHLY; CDR2 reads FYNNEI. This CDR3 has 13 residues. Deletions cut 6 bases from V and 1 base from J, with 9 bases between.

This chain links TRBV28 with TRBJ1-3; 10 bases are shared with TRBD1. The V segment lost 8 bases and the J segment 2 bases; nucleotides outside the gene matches: 3. Per germline, CDR1 MDHEN and CDR2 SYDVKM. This CDR3 has 14 amino acids. CDR3 nucleotides: TGTGCCAGCCGGACAGGGGGTGCTGGAAACACCATATATTTT. Protein: CASRTGGAGNTIYF.

V is TRBV2 and J is TRBJ2-3; possible D gene TRBD2, 6 bases. The CDR3 has 14 residues. V was pared by 6 bases and J by 1 base, with 11 bases between. CDR1 and CDR2 (germline): SNHLY, FYNNEI. DNA for the CDR3: TGTGCCAGCAGGTTGGGGGAGGGCACAGATACGCAGTATTTT. Encoded protein: CASRLGEGTDTQYF.

The V gene is TRBV19, the J gene TRBJ2-5; a possible D gene is TRBD2 (6 bases). Germline V gene data show CDR1 as LNHDA and CDR2 as SQIVND (reference sequence). V shed 3 bases and J shed 2 bases, with 13 bases lying between them. The CDR3 extends over 15 amino acids. The CDR3 protein is CASSILRGLQETQYF. CDR3 nucleotide sequence: TGTGCCAGTAGTATTCTAAGGGGACTTCAAGAGACCCAGTACTTC.

This clone has only one observation. The CDR3 here is CASSRRTGSYNEQFF. The CDR3 coding sequence is TGTGCCAGCAGCCGCCGGACAGGCTCCTACAATGAGCAGTTCTTC. The chain recombines TRBV25-1 with TRBJ2-1; 7 bases are a match to TRBD1. Germline lookup yields CDR1 MGHDK and CDR2 SYGVNS. The ends lost 6 bases at V and 0 bases at J; junction bases unmatched: 5. The CDR3 length is 15 residues.

The J gene is TRBJ1-2, the V gene TRBV9, with D possibly being TRBD1 (6 bases). CDR1 is SGDLS, CDR2 YYNGEE, per germline. The CDR3 is 16 residues long. Between the trimmed V and J ends, which lost 2 bases and 3 bases, there was a span of 17 bases. CDR3 DNA sequence: TGTGCCAGCAGCGTGACCGAGGGGGGGCCGTACTATGGCTACACCTTC. Protein sequence: CASSVTEGGPYYGYTF.

This clone was counted between two and nine times. V usage is TRBV7-9 and J usage is TRBJ2-7; 7 nucleotides line up with TRBD2. In germline, CDR1 is SEHNR, CDR2 FQNEAQ (reference sequence). The CDR3 has 15 residues. J was trimmed by 3 bases and V by 5 bases; bases with no gene match: 10. The CDR3 sequence is CASSPRLAGVYEQYF. The CDR3 DNA is TGTGCCAGCAGCCCTCGACTAGCTGGAGTCTACGAGCAGTACTTC.

The CDR3 sequence is CASSLGGQVNTDTQYF. CDR3 nucleotides: TGCGCCAGCAGCTTGGGGGGACAGGTCAACACAGATACGCAGTATTTT. The chain carries TRBV5-1 and TRBJ2-3, with TRBD1 identical over 8 bases. This CDR3 has 16 amino acids. Germline loops: CDR1 SGHRS, CDR2 YFSETQ. The V gene end was trimmed by 0 bases and the J gene end by 2 bases; junction bases not matched to a gene: 5.

The rearrangement joins TRBV28 to TRBJ2-2, with TRBD1 matching over 7 bases. The length of the CDR3 is 15 residues. The ends lost 2 bases at V and 7 bases at J; junction bases unmatched: 7. Per the germline V gene, CDR1 is MDHEN and CDR2 is SYDVKM. CDR3 sequence (DNA): TGTGCCAGCAGTTTACGACAGGGTCGCATCGGGGAGCTGTTTTTT. This encodes CASSLRQGRIGELFF. The whole variable domain, remainder taken from reference TRBV28 and TRBJ2-2, is DVKVTQSSRYLVKRTGEKVFLECVQDMDHENMFWYRQDPGLGLRLIYFSYDVKMKEKGDIPEGYSVSREKKERFSLILESASTNQTSMYLCASSLRQGRIGELFFGEGSRLTVL.

The table lists this clone with a count of one. Different DNA sequences within this sample yield the same CDR3. The CDR3 nucleotides are TGTGCCATCAGACGGGACAGCCAAGAGACCCAGTACTTC. Its protein product is CAIRRDSQETQYF. The rearrangement joins TRBV10-3 to TRBJ2-5; 7 bases agree with TRBD1. The CDR3 spans 13 residues. Trimming at V came to 6 bases and at J to 1 base, leaving 2 bases not matched to a gene. Germline values: CDR1 ENHRY, CDR2 SYGVKD.

The rearrangement joins TRBV6-5 to TRBJ1-5; D possibly corresponds to TRBD1 (5 bases). Trimming removed 6 bases at V and 2 bases at J, with 5 bases between. CDR1 is MNHEY, CDR2 SVGAGI, per germline. The CDR3 is 12 amino acids. The CDR3 here is CASRGGNQPQHF. The CDR3 DNA follows: TGTGCCAGCAGGGGGGGCAATCAGCCCCAGCATTTT.

This clone was detected only once. V and J are TRBV19 and TRBJ1-2; no reliable D call. This CDR3 spans 17 amino acids. Germline lookup yields CDR1 LNHDA and CDR2 SQIVND (reference sequence). V lost 5 bases and J lost 4, with 23 bases in between. CDR3 coding DNA: TGTGCCAGTAGTCCCCTCCCCTCTGCTCGGGCCACCTATGGCTACACCTTC. This codes for CASSPLPSARATYGYTF.

In its sample, this clone was seen a few times. The chain uses TRBV28 and TRBJ1-1; D remains ambiguous. This CDR3 is built from 12 residues. CDR1 is MDHEN, CDR2 SYDVKM, per germline. Trimming removed 8 bases at V and 6 bases at J, with 13 bases between. CDR3 residues: CASLRVISEAFF. The CDR3 DNA follows: TGTGCCAGCCTTAGGGTAATCTCTGAAGCTTTCTTT.

This sequence joins TRBV5-8 and TRBJ1-1; D not resolved. CDR3 length: 11 residues. The germline V and J ends were trimmed by 5 bases and 8 bases, with 10 bases remaining between them. Per germline, CDR1 SGHTS and CDR2 YDEGEE. In nucleotides, the CDR3 is TGTGCCAGCAGGCGGACCCTGGAAGCTTTCTTT. Protein sequence: CASRRTLEAFF.

About this clone: The junction and the germline gene differ at one end; a read error may be behind it. The chain has TRBV6-1 and TRBJ2-5; 7 nucleotides agree with TRBD2. CDR3 length: 13 residues. Germline CDR1 reads MNHNS; CDR2 reads SASEGT. The CDR3 is CALRRGNQETQYF. The CDR3 coding sequence is TGCGCGTTGCGGCGGGGGAACCAAGAGACCCAGTACTTC.